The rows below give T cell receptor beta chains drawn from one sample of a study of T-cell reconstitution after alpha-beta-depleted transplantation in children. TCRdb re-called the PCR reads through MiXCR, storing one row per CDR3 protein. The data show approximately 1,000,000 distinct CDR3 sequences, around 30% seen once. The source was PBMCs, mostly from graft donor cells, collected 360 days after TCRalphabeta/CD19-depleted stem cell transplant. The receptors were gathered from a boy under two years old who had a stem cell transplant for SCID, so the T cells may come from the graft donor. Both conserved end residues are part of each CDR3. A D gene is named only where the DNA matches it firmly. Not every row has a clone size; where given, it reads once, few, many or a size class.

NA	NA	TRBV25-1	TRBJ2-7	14	CASSPWDRAYEQYF	TGTGCCAGCAGTCCGTGGGACCGAGCCTACGAGCAGTACTTC
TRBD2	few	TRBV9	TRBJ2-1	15	CASSVVGGGLNEQFF	TGTGCCAGCAGCGTAGTGGGCGGGGGACTCAATGAGCAGTTCTTC
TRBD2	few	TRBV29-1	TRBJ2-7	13	CSVVWRGGREQYF	TGCAGCGTTGTCTGGCGGGGGGGCCGCGAGCAGTACTTC
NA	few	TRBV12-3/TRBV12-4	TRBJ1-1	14	CASISTDANTEAFF	TGTGCCAGCATCTCCACGGACGCCAACACTGAAGCTTTCTTT
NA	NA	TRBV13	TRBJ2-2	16	CASSPLFGGDTGELFF	TGTGCCAGCAGCCCCCTTTTTGGGGGCGACACCGGGGAGCTGTTTTTT
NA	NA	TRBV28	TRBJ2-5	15	CASSPLGGSKETQYF	TGTGCCAGCAGTCCATTAGGGGGATCTAAAGAGACCCAGTACTTC
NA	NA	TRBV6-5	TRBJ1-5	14	CASSLQESNQPQHF	TGTGCCAGCAGTTTGCAGGAAAGCAATCAGCCCCAGCATTTT
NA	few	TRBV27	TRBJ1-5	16	CASSPRGTSSNQPQHF	TGTGCCAGCAGTCCTAGGGGGACCAGTAGCAATCAGCCCCAGCATTTT
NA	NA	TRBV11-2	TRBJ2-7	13	CATSQGQRNEQYF	TGTGCCACCTCACAGGGCCAGAGGAACGAGCAGTACTTC
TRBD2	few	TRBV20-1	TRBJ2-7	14	CSALLAGASYEQYF	TGCAGTGCCTTACTAGCGGGGGCCAGCTACGAGCAGTACTTC
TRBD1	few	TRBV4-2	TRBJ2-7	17	CASSPNGGGQGLYEQYF	TGTGCCAGCAGCCCTAACGGGGGGGGACAGGGGCTTTACGAGCAGTACTTC
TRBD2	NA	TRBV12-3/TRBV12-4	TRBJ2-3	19	CASCSKGLAGEDGTDTQYF	TGTGCCAGCTGTTCCAAGGGACTAGCGGGGGAGGATGGCACAGATACGCAGTATTTT
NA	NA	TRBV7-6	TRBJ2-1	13	CASSLLFGNEQFF	TGTGCCAGCAGCCTCCTATTTGGAAATGAGCAGTTCTTC
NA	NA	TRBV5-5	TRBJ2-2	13	CASSLSAPGELFF	TGTGCCAGCAGCTTGAGCGCCCCCGGGGAGCTGTTTTTT
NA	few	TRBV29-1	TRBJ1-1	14	CSVEEAQANTEAFF	TGCAGCGTTGAAGAAGCACAGGCGAACACTGAAGCTTTCTTT
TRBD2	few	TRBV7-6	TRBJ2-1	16	CASSSPLLKRGNEQFF	TGTGCCAGCAGCTCCCCCCTTCTCAAGCGGGGGAATGAGCAGTTCTTC
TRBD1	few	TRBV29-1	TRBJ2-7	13	CSFTGTGRYEQYF	TGCAGCTTCACCGGGACAGGGAGATACGAGCAGTACTTC
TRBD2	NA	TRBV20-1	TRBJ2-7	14	CSASSSGSSYEQYF	TGCAGTGCTAGTTCTAGCGGGTCCTCCTACGAGCAGTACTTC
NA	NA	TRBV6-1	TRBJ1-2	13	CATTVKANYGYTF	TGTGCCACCACTGTAAAAGCTAACTATGGCTACACCTTC
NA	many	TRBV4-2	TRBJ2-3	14	CASSQDTGTDTQYF	TGTGCCAGCAGCCAAGATACGGGCACAGATACGCAGTATTTT
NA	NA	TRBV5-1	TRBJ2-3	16	CASSLEPSESTDTQYF	TGCGCCAGCAGCTTGGAACCTAGCGAGAGCACAGATACGCAGTATTTT
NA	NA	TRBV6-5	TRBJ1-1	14	CASSYKSPTSEAFF	TGTGCCAGCAGTTACAAGAGCCCTACCTCTGAAGCTTTCTTT
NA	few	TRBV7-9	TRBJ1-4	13	CASSLTANEKLFF	TGTGCCAGCAGCTTAACGGCTAATGAAAAACTGTTTTTT
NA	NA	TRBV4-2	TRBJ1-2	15	CASSQGRDWGYGYTF	TGTGCCAGCAGCCAAGGCCGCGACTGGGGCTATGGCTACACCTTC
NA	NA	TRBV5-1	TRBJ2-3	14	CASQSQGGTDTQYF	TGCGCCAGCCAGAGCCAGGGAGGCACAGATACGCAGTATTTT
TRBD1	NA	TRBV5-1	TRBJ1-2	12	CASRSGGGGYTF	TGCGCCAGCAGGTCAGGGGGAGGAGGCTACACCTTC
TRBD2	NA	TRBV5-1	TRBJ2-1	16	CASSLEPPTSTNEQFF	TGCGCCAGCAGCTTGGAACCCCCGACTAGCACCAATGAGCAGTTCTTC
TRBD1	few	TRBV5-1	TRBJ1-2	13	CASSLGTGLGYTF	TGCGCCAGCAGCTTGGGGACAGGGCTTGGCTACACCTTC
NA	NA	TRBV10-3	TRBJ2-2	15	CAIAAGNQNTGELFF	TGTGCCATCGCAGCCGGGAATCAGAACACCGGGGAGCTGTTTTTT
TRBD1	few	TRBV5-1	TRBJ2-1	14	CASSPRGQDNEQFF	TGCGCCAGCAGCCCACGGGGACAGGACAATGAGCAGTTCTTC
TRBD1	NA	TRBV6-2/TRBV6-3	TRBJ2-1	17	CASSYYLRDSIYNEQFF	TGTGCCAGCAGTTATTATTTACGGGACAGCATCTACAATGAGCAGTTCTTC
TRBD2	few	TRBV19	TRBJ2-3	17	CASSRTSGGYSTDTQYF	TGTGCCAGTAGTAGGACTAGCGGGGGCTATAGCACAGATACGCAGTATTTT
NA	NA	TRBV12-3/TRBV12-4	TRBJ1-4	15	CASSPSGGWDEKLFF	TGTGCCAGCAGTCCGTCAGGTGGATGGGATGAAAAACTGTTTTTT
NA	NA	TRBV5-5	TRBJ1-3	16	CASSRGGFLSGNTIYF	TGTGCCAGCAGTCGCGGGGGATTCCTCTCTGGAAACACCATATATTTT